The 26 T cell receptor beta chains reported below all come from one sample, sequenced in a study of OX40 agonist ivuxolimab in advanced cancers. TCRdb's copy holds only in-frame clones and misses some; the assay was immunoSEQ multiplex PCR. The sample lists more than 15,000 clones; 75% to 90% were seen once. The sample consisted of CD4+ or CD8+ T cells sorted from blood, taken in a trial of the OX40 agonist ivuxolimab. These receptors came from an adult with an advanced solid tumor such as melanoma, head and neck, liver or kidney cancer.

The V call is TRBV7-9, the J call TRBJ2-5; D might be TRBD2 (6 bases). Germline loops: CDR1 SEHNR, CDR2 FQNEAQ (reference sequence). The CDR3 consists of 15 residues. With 5 bases removed from V and 1 base from J, the gap between germline ends came to 14 bases. The CDR3 bases are TGTGCCAGCAGCCCGGTAGGAGGGACCCAAGAGACCCAGTACTTC. Amino acids: CASSPVGGTQETQYF.

The gene calls are TRBV5-4 and TRBJ1-3; D remains unclear. This CDR3 contains 16 residues. V was shortened by 0 bases and J by 0 bases, with 10 bases between the two germline ends. Germline CDR1 SGHNT, CDR2 YYREEE (reference sequence). CDR3 in amino acids: CASSLVVQDSGNTIYF. In DNA form, the CDR3 reads TGTGCCAGCAGCTTGGTGGTGCAGGACTCTGGAAACACCATATATTTT.

This clone has a handful of counts. This rearrangement joins TRBV27 to TRBJ2-7; 8 bases agree with TRBD1. This CDR3 has 15 residues. Trimming at V came to 5 bases and at J to 2 bases, leaving 8 bases not matched to a gene. Germline CDR1 is MNHEY and CDR2 is SMNVEV (reference sequence). The CDR3 bases are TGTGCCAGCAGTCAGCCCGGGACAGGACCCTACGAGCAGTACTTC. Its translation is CASSQPGTGPYEQYF.

This sequence joins TRBV7-9 and TRBJ2-5; D gene unclear. Germline CDR1 and CDR2: SEHNR and FQNEAQ (reference sequence). This CDR3 has 15 amino acids. Trimming stripped 6 bases from V and 1 base from J, with 15 bases between. The CDR3 loop reads CASRQQLQGQETQYF. The CDR3 nucleotides read TGTGCCAGCAGACAACAGCTCCAAGGCCAAGAGACCCAGTACTTC.

This clone was found a few times. J is TRBJ1-1 and V is TRBV5-1, with D hard to call. Germline V gene data show CDR1 as SGHRS and CDR2 as YFSETQ. V gave up 0 bases and J gave up 3 bases, with 9 bases separating them. The CDR3 runs to 14 residues. The DNA for the CDR3 is TGCGCCAGCAGCTTGGATGTTAGTTACACTGAAGCTTTCTTT. It specifies CASSLDVSYTEAFF.

This chain uses TRBV7-9 with TRBJ1-1, with a possible D match to TRBD1 (5 bases). Germline V lookup: CDR1 SEHNR, CDR2 FQNEAQ (reference sequence). This CDR3 region has 13 residues. CDR3 sequence (DNA): TGTGCTCTCCGAGGGGTTGGAGGGACTGAAGCTTTCTTT. The encoded protein is CALRGVGGTEAFF.

Only one count was recorded for this clone. The rearrangement links TRBV11-2 to TRBJ2-3; no clear D. The CDR3 spans 17 residues. V shed 0 bases and J shed 0 bases, with 13 bases lying between them. The germline CDR1 and CDR2 sequences are SGHAT and FQNNGV. The CDR3 coding sequence is TGTGCCAGCAGCTTAGATTGGGCGGTCGGTAGCACAGATACGCAGTATTTT. Its protein is CASSLDWAVGSTDTQYF.

The rearrangement uses TRBV6-1 and TRBJ2-3; 10 bases agree with TRBD2. The CDR3 is made up of 16 amino acids. With 4 bases clipped from V and 2 bases from J, the junction kept 6 bases outside the gene matches. Germline CDR1 MNHNS, CDR2 SASEGT. The CDR3 loop is CASSVSSGSSTDTQYF. CDR3 DNA: TGTGCCAGCAGTGTGTCTAGCGGGAGTTCCACAGATACGCAGTATTTT.

This chain links TRBV6-5 with TRBJ2-2; tentative D call: TRBD1 (6 bases). CDR3 size: 16 residues. Germline CDR1 is MNHEY and CDR2 is SVGAGI. V was trimmed by 0 bases and J by 5 bases, leaving 13 bases between them. In DNA, the CDR3 is TGTGCCAGCAGTTACTCGAGACAGGCTGGTACCGGGGAGCTGTTTTTT. This translates into CASSYSRQAGTGELFF.

This chain joins TRBV29-1 and TRBJ2-3; no definite D call. This CDR3 contains 13 residues. Germline CDR1 reads SQVTM; CDR2 reads ANQGSEA. V was shortened by 6 bases and J by 0 bases, with 10 bases between the two germline ends. CDR3 DNA sequence: TGCAGCGTACCTCAGACTAGCACAGATACGCAGTATTTT. It is translated as CSVPQTSTDTQYF.

The V call is TRBV7-9, the J call TRBJ1-5, with TRBD1 identical over 9 bases. Germline V gene sequence: CDR1 SEHNR, CDR2 FQNEAQ (reference sequence). This CDR3 is 15 amino acids long. The ends lost 5 bases at V and 4 bases at J; junction bases unmatched: 6. This CDR3 is CASSTGQGQNQPQHF. The CDR3 nucleotides read TGTGCCAGCAGCACGGGACAGGGACAAAATCAGCCCCAGCATTTT.

The chain is built from TRBV28 and TRBJ1-1, with 7 nucleotides matching TRBD1. V shed 3 bases and J 11 bases; nucleotides not matched to a gene: 6. CDR1 MDHEN and CDR2 SYDVKM come from the germline V gene. The CDR3 is 12 amino acids. The CDR3 region is CASSFRGAWAFF. The CDR3 nucleotides are TGTGCCAGCAGTTTCAGGGGGGCCTGGGCTTTCTTT. Variable domain in full (rest from reference TRBV28 and TRBJ1-1): DVKVTQSSRYLVKRTGEKVFLECVQDMDHENMFWYRQDPGLGLRLIYFSYDVKMKEKGDIPEGYSVSREKKERFSLILESASTNQTSMYLCASSFRGAWAFFGQGTRLTVV.

This chain connects TRBV18 to TRBJ1-4; TRBD1 matches 9 bases. The CDR3 totals 16 residues. Germline V lookup: CDR1 KGHSH, CDR2 LQKENI. The ends lost 3 bases at V and 4 bases at J; junction bases unmatched: 6. The CDR3 region has the DNA TGTGCCAGCTCACCGCGCGTGACAGGGGGTAATGAAAAACTGTTTTTT. This gives the protein CASSPRVTGGNEKLFF.

The CDR3 DNA reads as TGTGCCAGCTCACTGCCGGGACAGGGGAGGGTAAATGAGCAGTTCTTC. Protein sequence: CASSLPGQGRVNEQFF. The chain links TRBV18 to TRBJ2-1; TRBD1 matches 10 bases. Germline loops: CDR1 KGHSH, CDR2 LQKENI. The trim removed 4 bases at V and 7 bases at J, leaving 10 bases unmatched. The CDR3 has 16 residues.

In the case of this clone: Other DNA sequences within the sample encode an identical CDR3. CDR3 amino acids: CSGRFNTGELFF. CDR3 in DNA: TGCAGCGGTCGGTTTAACACCGGGGAGCTGTTTTTT. The V call is TRBV29-1, the J call TRBJ2-2; D gene ambiguous. V gave up 7 bases and J gave up 2 bases, with 8 bases separating them. This CDR3 contains 12 residues. The germline V gene encodes CDR1 SQVTM and CDR2 ANQGSEA.

The sample holds one count of this clone. The chain's CDR3 is CASSIPGKRGEKLFF. CDR3 sequence (DNA): TGTGCCAGTAGTATTCCGGGGAAGAGAGGTGAAAAACTGTTTTTT. V is TRBV19 and J is TRBJ1-4; no clear D gene. The CDR3 consists of 15 residues. V lost 3 bases and J 7 bases, leaving 15 bases between the germline ends. Germline-derived CDR1 and CDR2 are LNHDA and SQIVND (reference sequence).

This rearrangement joins TRBV5-1 to TRBJ2-7, with 7 positions matching TRBD2. Trimming cost V 0 bases and J 2 bases; bases outside gene matches: 17. Germline V gives CDR1 SGHRS, CDR2 YFSETQ. CDR3 length: 19 amino acids. The CDR3 bases are TGCGCCAGCAGCTTGGCCTCCGGTTTCGAGGGAGGGCAGACCTACGAGCAGTACTTC. As protein: CASSLASGFEGGQTYEQYF.

This chain links TRBV10-3 with TRBJ2-7; D unresolved. Per germline, CDR1 ENHRY and CDR2 SYGVKD. Trimming removed 2 bases at V and 7 bases at J, with 15 bases between. The CDR3 has 14 amino acids. In DNA form, the CDR3 reads TGTGCCATCAGTGAGGGAGCCTCTACGGAAGAGCAGTACTTC. Amino acids: CAISEGASTEEQYF.

This clone is classed as medium-sized. The CDR3 here is CASSTAGSSDYEQYF. CDR3 in DNA: TGTGCCAGCAGCACTGCCGGGAGCTCGGACTACGAGCAGTACTTC. The V call is TRBV9, the J call TRBJ2-7; perhaps TRBD2 as D (6 bases). V was trimmed by 4 bases and J by 3 bases, leaving 17 bases between them. The CDR3 sequence is 15 residues long. The germline CDR1 and CDR2 sequences are SGDLS and YYNGEE.

This clone showed up just a few times. J is TRBJ1-5 and V is TRBV5-6; D is unclear. There are 16 residues in the CDR3. Between the trimmed V and J ends, which lost 0 bases and 2 bases, there was a span of 12 bases. CDR1 and CDR2 (germline): SGHDT, YYEEEE. The CDR3 sequence is CASSLGVAAGNQPQHF. The DNA of the CDR3 is TGTGCCAGCAGCTTGGGAGTAGCGGCTGGCAATCAGCCCCAGCATTTT.

The V gene is TRBV7-9, the J gene TRBJ2-2; the D gene could be TRBD1 or TRBD2 (6 bases each). V gave up 5 bases and J gave up 3 bases, with 25 bases separating them. This CDR3 spans 19 amino acids. Germline V gene sequence: CDR1 SEHNR, CDR2 FQNEAQ (reference sequence). CDR3: CASSRLGGTTLTDTGELFF. In DNA, the CDR3 is TGTGCCAGCAGCCGACTAGGGGGTACCACCTTGACGGACACCGGGGAGCTGTTTTTT.

This sequence joins TRBV5-1 and TRBJ2-5; 11 bases fit TRBD2. Germline assignment: CDR1 SGHRS and CDR2 YFSETQ. The CDR3 is 15 amino acids. The J segment lost 4 bases and the V segment lost 4 bases, leaving 6 bases of the junction unmatched. In nucleotides, the CDR3 is TGCGCCAGCAGCATCGGACTAGCGGGTATAGAGACCCAGTACTTC. Translating it yields CASSIGLAGIETQYF.

This chain links TRBV7-3 with TRBJ1-1, with TRBD1 matching 9 bases. Germline CDR1 and CDR2: SGHTA and FQGTGA. Trimming cost V 1 base and J 1 base; bases outside gene matches: 7. The CDR3 is made up of 17 amino acids. This chain's CDR3 is CASSLSGRTGENTEAFF. The CDR3 DNA is TGTGCCAGCAGCTTAAGCGGCCGGACAGGGGAGAACACTGAAGCTTTCTTT.

This clone was seen more than once but under ten times. This rearrangement joins TRBV5-1 to TRBJ2-7; TRBD2 matches 10 bases. V lost 3 bases and J lost 7; bases outside the gene matches: 10. This CDR3 comprises 15 residues. Germline CDR1 and CDR2: SGHRS and YFSETQ. As DNA, the CDR3 is TGCGCCAGCAGCTCACCTACTAGCGGGATCAATGAGCAGTACTTC. Its translation: CASSSPTSGINEQYF.

This clone has just one count. The V and J genes are TRBV27 and TRBJ2-7, with 7 nucleotides matching TRBD1. There are 14 residues in the CDR3. Germline loops: CDR1 MNHEY, CDR2 SMNVEV (reference sequence). V was pared by 6 bases and J by 5 bases, with 10 bases of the junction left unmatched. CDR3 in DNA: TGTGCCAGCAGATTGACAGGGATCCGAGACGAGCAGTACTTC. Translating it yields CASRLTGIRDEQYF.

The chain is built from TRBV19 and TRBJ2-1, with no clear D. The CDR3 covers 16 residues. CDR1 and CDR2 from the germline V gene are LNHDA and SQIVND (reference sequence). Trimming took 10 bases from V and 1 from J, leaving 20 bases between them. The chain's CDR3 is CATHDPGHRSYNEQFF. CDR3 nucleotides: TGTGCCACCCATGACCCCGGGCACAGATCCTACAATGAGCAGTTCTTC.